This TCR beta chain comes out of a study of blood T cells in healthy people across ages. Findings and limits, study-wide: Naive CD4+ cell counts and diversity both ran higher in long-lived than in aged donors.

A second PCR of about 7 to 12 cycles used a sample-barcoded 5' primer and a J-beta primer mix. MiXCR, run by TCRdb on the 5' RACE reads, gives a single entry per CDR3 protein. The table lists roughly 800,000 distinct CDR3 sequences, under 40% of them singletons. Aged roughly 6 to 100, donors were systemically healthy Caucasians from Russia. The germline CDR1 and CDR2 sequences are DFQATT and SNEGSKA (reference sequence). Trimming cost V 6 bases and J 10 bases, with 18 bases left between them. The CDR3 extends over 12 amino acids. In regard to this clonotype: Its antigen is currently unknown.

The chain has TRBV20-1 and TRBJ1-2; a weak D match, TRBD1 (5 bases). This TCR was sampled from a man aged 18 to 35 in good health. Input material: blood. For the CDR3, the DNA is TGCAGTGCCGACGGGGGAGTCAGTGACTACACCTTC. Protein: CSADGGVSDYTF.